These 28 T cell receptor beta chains originate from one sample sequenced in a study of molecular identifiers for immune sequencing clone quantification. Each CDR3 protein is one row after TCRdb ran MiXCR on the PCR reads. The sample carries approximately 550,000 distinct CDR3 sequences, roughly a fifth recorded once. Material: naive CD8+ T cells from blood, with Jurkat cell RNA spiked in. Subset given: FACS-sorted CD8+CD4-CCR7+CD45RA+ naive T cells. These TCRs come from a human donor in good health. Some libraries in this study had Jurkat cell RNA spiked in.

This clonotype was observed at least ten times. As DNA, the CDR3 is TGTGCCAGCTCGGACAGGAGCTCCTACGAGCAGTACTTC. This translates into CASSDRSSYEQYF. The chain employs TRBV7-2 and TRBJ2-7; 7 bases line up with TRBD1. Germline values: CDR1 SGHTA, CDR2 FQGNSA. The ends lost 8 bases at V and 0 bases at J; junction bases unmatched: 4. The CDR3 extends over 13 amino acids.

The V and J genes are TRBV7-6 and TRBJ2-2; a possible D gene is TRBD1 (6 bases). CDR3 size: 16 residues. Deletions cut 5 bases from V and 4 bases from J, with 17 bases between. Germline CDR1 reads SGHVS; CDR2 reads FNYEAQ. The CDR3 sequence is CASSPGTKSGTGELFF. CDR3 bases: TGTGCCAGCAGCCCCGGGACAAAAAGTGGCACCGGGGAGCTGTTTTTT.

This clonotype appeared many times. The V gene is TRBV5-5, the J gene TRBJ2-1; no clear D gene. The CDR3 length is 17 residues. Germline CDR1 reads SGHKS; CDR2 reads YYEKEE (reference sequence). Trimming left V 0 bases short and J 3 bases short, with 16 bases between. The CDR3 bases are TGTGCCAGCAGCTTGGGGCCTCTTGCACCGAACTACAATGAGCAGTTCTTC. It codes for CASSLGPLAPNYNEQFF.

Turning to this clonotype: The CDR3 ends on some other residue instead of the conserved phenylalanine or tryptophan, so this is likely a read error. The rearrangement links TRBV20-1 to TRBJ1-4; TRBD1 aligns across 9 bases. This CDR3 spans 14 amino acids. Germline values: CDR1 DFQATT, CDR2 SNEGSKA (reference sequence). J gave up 8 bases and V 0 bases, and 4 bases lay outside the gene matches. CDR3 sequence reads: CSAREGQGSEKLFS. DNA for the CDR3: TGCAGTGCTAGAGAGGGACAGGGATCGGAAAAACTGTTTTCT.

The chain employs TRBV5-1 and TRBJ2-7, with 7 bases that match TRBD1. There are 15 residues in the CDR3. Germline CDR1 is SGHRS and CDR2 is YFSETQ. The trim removed 0 bases at V and 3 bases at J, leaving 6 bases unmatched. The CDR3 protein is CASSLARGSIYEQYF. The CDR3 DNA is TGCGCCAGCAGCTTGGCCAGGGGGAGTATCTACGAGCAGTACTTC.

This clonotype occurred a few times. This sequence joins TRBV9 and TRBJ2-7; weak D call: TRBD1 (6 bases). V lost 2 bases and J lost 0, with 9 bases in between. CDR3 length: 14 residues. Germline V gene data show CDR1 as SGDLS and CDR2 as YYNGEE. DNA for the CDR3: TGTGCCAGCAGCGTGGAGACAGGCTCCTACGAGCAGTACTTC. Protein: CASSVETGSYEQYF. Full variable domain (outside the CDR3, taken from reference TRBV9 and TRBJ2-7): DSGVTQTPKHLITATGQRVTLRCSPRSGDLSVYWYQQSLDQGLQFLIQYYNGEERAKGNILERFSAQQFPDLHSELNLSSLELGDSALYFCASSVETGSYEQYFGPGTRLTVT.

There are many counts of this clonotype. The rearrangement uses TRBV7-3 and TRBJ2-5; D is uncertain. This CDR3 comprises 14 residues. Deletions cut 0 bases from V and 2 bases from J, with 7 bases between. Germline-derived CDR1 and CDR2 are SGHTA and FQGTGA. The CDR3 sequence: CASSLTGSQETQYF. The DNA for the CDR3 is TGTGCCAGCAGCTTAACAGGCTCTCAAGAGACCCAGTACTTC.

This clonotype was counted ten times or more. This chain uses TRBV11-2 with TRBJ2-1, with D tentatively TRBD1 (5 bases). The V gene lost 4 bases and the J gene lost 9 bases, with 10 bases spanning the gap. From germline, CDR1 is SGHAT and CDR2 FQNNGV. This CDR3 comprises 12 residues. In DNA, the CDR3 is TGTGCCAGCAGCTCAGGGCTTGGTGAGCAGTTCTTC. Encoded protein: CASSSGLGEQFF.

A word on this clonotype: A much larger clone is a single base away; this may be a read error. CDR3 residues: CATNGGFRTDTQYF. The CDR3 nucleotides read TGTGCCACCAACGGGGGGTTTAGGACAGATACGCAGTATTTT. The J gene is TRBJ2-3, the V gene TRBV12-3 or TRBV12-4, with 7 bases aligning to TRBD2. The CDR3 extends over 14 amino acids. With V trimmed by 10 bases and J by 3 bases, 10 bases remained unmatched.

In its sample, this clonotype was seen once. The chain links TRBV4-1 to TRBJ1-3; no reliable D call. Germline assignment: CDR1 MGHRA and CDR2 YSYEKL. The CDR3 extends over 15 amino acids. The germline V and J ends were trimmed by 0 bases and 0 bases, with 6 bases remaining between them. CDR3 sequence (DNA): TGCGCCAGCAGCCAAGAATCTAGCTCTGGAAACACCATATATTTT. Its translation: CASSQESSSGNTIYF.

This clonotype was seen a few times. The chain uses TRBV10-3 and TRBJ2-7, with D uncertain. The V and J ends lost 10 bases and 2 bases respectively, with 9 bases between them. The CDR3 is 11 amino acids. The germline V gene has CDR1 ENHRY and CDR2 SYGVKD. The chain's CDR3 is CATYNTYEQYF. The CDR3 DNA follows: TGTGCCACCTACAATACCTACGAGCAGTACTTC.

This clonotype showed up many times. The J gene is TRBJ1-1, the V gene TRBV30; maybe TRBD1 (6 bases). Looked up from germline, CDR1 is GTSNPN and CDR2 is SVGIG (reference sequence). Deletions cut 0 bases from V and 6 bases from J, with 11 bases between. The CDR3 sequence is 13 residues long. The CDR3 DNA reads as TGTGCCTGGAGTGTGGTCAGGGGCTCTGAAGCTTTCTTT. Translating it yields CAWSVVRGSEAFF.

In its sample, this clonotype was seen a few times. V is TRBV20-1 and J is TRBJ2-5; 9 bases agree with TRBD2. The V segment lost 6 bases and the J segment 2 bases; nucleotides outside the gene matches: 7. CDR1 and CDR2 (germline): DFQATT, SNEGSKA (reference sequence). The CDR3 has 14 amino acids. In nucleotides, the CDR3 is TGCAGTGCAAGGGGGACTAGCTTTCAAGAGACCCAGTACTTC. Translation: CSARGTSFQETQYF.

This clonotype has a count of ten or more. This rearrangement joins TRBV4-3 to TRBJ2-3; TRBD1 matches at 7 bases. CDR1 LGHNA and CDR2 YSLEER come from the germline V gene. The junction had 4 bases not matched to a gene; V was cut back by 0 bases and J by 1 base. CDR3 length: 16 amino acids. CDR3 loop: CASSQDSGTGTDTQYF. The CDR3 DNA reads TGCGCCAGCAGCCAAGATTCCGGGACAGGCACAGATACGCAGTATTTT.

This clonotype has at least ten counts. This chain uses TRBV5-6 with TRBJ2-7; 10 bases match TRBD1. CDR3 length: 17 amino acids. J lost 5 bases, V lost 1 base, and 12 bases had no gene match. The germline V gene has CDR1 SGHDT and CDR2 YYEEEE. This chain's CDR3 is CASSLKTGTGVFDEQYF. CDR3 in DNA: TGTGCCAGCAGCTTGAAAACCGGGACAGGGGTCTTCGACGAGCAGTACTTC. The complete variable domain, with remaining parts taken from reference TRBV5-6 and TRBJ2-7, reads DAGVTQSPTHLIKTRGQQVTLRCSPKSGHDTVSWYQQALGQGPQFIFQYYEEEERQRGNFPDRFSGHQFPNYSSELNVNALLLGDSALYLCASSLKTGTGVFDEQYFGPGTRLTVT.

The sample holds a few counts of this clonotype. The chain uses TRBV7-9 and TRBJ2-7, with D perhaps given as TRBD1 or TRBD2 (5 bases each). This CDR3 is built from 15 residues. The V end was cut by 5 bases, the J end by 4 bases, with 18 bases between. CDR1 and CDR2 (germline): SEHNR, FQNEAQ (reference sequence). The CDR3 sequence: CASSPVNGALYEQYF. CDR3 DNA: TGTGCCAGCAGCCCTGTAAACGGGGCACTATACGAGCAGTACTTC.

The sample holds many counts of this clonotype. The genes are TRBV12-3 or TRBV12-4 and TRBJ2-5; TRBD2 matches at 14 bases. After removal of 4 bases from V and 6 bases from J, the junction contained 10 bases not matched to a gene. The CDR3 spans 17 residues. DNA for the CDR3: TGTGCCAGCAGTTCCGGGACTAGCGGGAGTTCGGCGAAGACCCAGTACTTC. It is translated as CASSSGTSGSSAKTQYF.

This clonotype has only a few counts. With a much larger clone just one base away, this may be a read error. The chain uses TRBV24-1 and TRBJ1-1; 9 nucleotides line up with TRBD1. V dropped 4 bases and J dropped 3; count of bases not matched to a gene: 5. The CDR3 has 15 residues. Germline V gene data show CDR1 as KGHDR and CDR2 as SFDVKD. CDR3 bases: TGTGCCACCAGTGACAGGGGACAGGGCCACACTGAAGCTTTCTTT. The encoded protein is CATSDRGQGHTEAFF.

The J gene is TRBJ1-1, the V gene TRBV5-6, with D perhaps matching TRBD1 (6 bases). From germline, CDR1 is SGHDT and CDR2 YYEEEE. The CDR3 is 14 residues long. V was shortened by 6 bases and J by 4 bases, with 16 bases between the two germline ends. The CDR3: CASTRGTSSTEAFF. CDR3 nucleotides: TGTGCCAGCACCAGAGGGACATCGAGCACTGAAGCTTTCTTT.

With regard to this clonotype: This may arise from a read error, as a much more abundant clone is one base away. As the CDR3 is not closed by the conserved phenylalanine or tryptophan, this likely results from a read error. The chain is built from TRBV4-1 and TRBJ2-3, with D unresolved. Trimming removed 1 base at V and 5 bases at J, with 10 bases between. CDR1 is MGHRA, CDR2 YSYEKL, per germline. The CDR3 is 14 residues long. CDR3 bases: TGCGCCAGCAGCCAAGTAGGAGCAGAAGATACGCAGTATCTT. Translating it yields CASSQVGAEDTQYL.

On this clonotype itself: A much more abundant neighbour one base away suggests this may be a read error. The chain is built from TRBV4-1 and TRBJ2-2; 7 nucleotides match TRBD2. The CDR3 totals 18 residues. Germline CDR1 and CDR2: MGHRA and YSYEKL. The CDR3 loop is CASSGLMAGTTNTGELYF. CDR3 nucleotides: TGCGCCAGCAGCGGGTTGATGGCGGGGACTACGAACACCGGGGAGCTGTATTTT.

This clonotype was seen a handful of times. The rearrangement joins TRBV18 to TRBJ2-7; 9 nucleotides match TRBD1. This CDR3 contains 15 residues. Germline CDR1 and CDR2: KGHSH and LQKENI. V lost 3 bases to trimming and J lost 5 bases; unmatched junction nucleotides: 8. CDR3 in amino acids: CASSPSGTGFHEQYF. Here the CDR3 DNA reads TGTGCCAGCTCACCTTCCGGGACAGGGTTCCACGAGCAGTACTTC.

With regard to this clonotype: This may stem from a read error, because a much larger clone lies one nucleotide away. This chain links TRBV2 with TRBJ2-5; D call uncertain. The CDR3 totals 12 residues. CDR1 SNHLY and CDR2 FYNNEI come from the germline V gene. This CDR3 reads CASSNDQEAQYF. The CDR3 nucleotides are TGTGCCAGCAGTAACGACCAAGAGGCCCAGTACTTC.

This clonotype was observed a few times. J is TRBJ2-7 and V is TRBV3-1; TRBD2 matches at 10 bases. The CDR3 loop spans 15 amino acids. Trimming at V came to 5 bases and at J to 5 bases, leaving 9 bases not matched to a gene. The germline V gene encodes CDR1 LGHDT and CDR2 YNNKEL (reference sequence). The CDR3 DNA is TGTGCCAGCAGCTCCCGGAGCGGGGGGGTCCACGAGCAGTACTTC. This gives the protein CASSSRSGGVHEQYF.

This clonotype has only a few counts. A single base separates this from a much larger clone, so it may be a read error. This chain joins TRBV7-6 and TRBJ2-5; TRBD1 is a possible D gene (7 bases). CDR1 is SGHVS, CDR2 FNYEAQ, per germline. The germline V and J ends were trimmed by 7 bases and 2 bases, with 14 bases remaining between them. The CDR3 has 14 residues. CDR3 residues: CASNSTGTQETQYF. The CDR3 coding sequence is TGTGCCAGCAACTCGACAGGGACTCAAGAGACCCAGTACTTC. The full variable domain, its missing parts supplied by reference TRBV7-6 and TRBJ2-5, is GAGVSQSPRYKVTKRGQDVALRCDPISGHVSLYWYRQALGQGPEFLTYFNYEAQQDKSGLPNDRFSAERPEGSISTLTIQRTEQRDSAMYRCASNSTGTQETQYFGPGTRLLVL.

This clonotype was seen ten or more times. V gene TRBV7-9 combines with J gene TRBJ2-2; no firm D call. V gave up 3 bases and J gave up 5 bases, with 4 bases separating them. The CDR3 spans 12 residues. The V gene's germline CDR1 is SEHNR and CDR2 FQNEAQ (reference sequence). DNA of the CDR3: TGTGCCAGCAGCTTTGAGACCGGGGAGCTGTTTTTT. It specifies CASSFETGELFF. Full variable domain (rest looked up from reference TRBV7-9 and TRBJ2-2): DTGVSQNPRHKITKRGQNVTFRCDPISEHNRLYWYRQTLGQGPEFLTYFQNEAQLEKSRLLSDRFSAERPKGSFSTLEIQRTEQGDSAMYLCASSFETGELFFGEGSRLTVL.

The J gene is TRBJ2-1, the V gene TRBV20-1; TRBD1 matches at 8 bases. Trimming removed 1 base from V and 3 bases from J; junction bases left unmatched: 5. CDR1 is DFQATT and CDR2 is SNEGSKA in the germline V gene (reference sequence). CDR3 length: 15 amino acids. In nucleotides, the CDR3 is TGCAGTGCTAGAGGGGGGGACAGGATCTACAATGAGCAGTTCTTC. Protein sequence: CSARGGDRIYNEQFF.

This clonotype was counted only a few times. The V call is TRBV12-3 or TRBV12-4, the J call TRBJ2-7; D may be TRBD2 (5 bases). The CDR3 has 12 residues. The V gene lost 6 bases and the J gene lost 5 bases, with 11 bases spanning the gap. The CDR3 reads CASSGVGDEQYF. CDR3 nucleotides: TGTGCCAGCAGCGGGGTCGGGGACGAGCAGTACTTC.